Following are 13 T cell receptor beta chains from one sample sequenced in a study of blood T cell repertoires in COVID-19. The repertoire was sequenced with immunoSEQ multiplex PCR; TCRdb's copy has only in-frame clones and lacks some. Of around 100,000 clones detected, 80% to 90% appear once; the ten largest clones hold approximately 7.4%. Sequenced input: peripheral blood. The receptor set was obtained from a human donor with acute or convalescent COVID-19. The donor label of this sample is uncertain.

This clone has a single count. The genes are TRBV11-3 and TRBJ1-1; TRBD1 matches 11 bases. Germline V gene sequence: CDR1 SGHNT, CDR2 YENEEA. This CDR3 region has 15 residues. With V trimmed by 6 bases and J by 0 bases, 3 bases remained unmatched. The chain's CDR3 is CASRGTGGMNTEAFF. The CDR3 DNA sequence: TGTGCCAGCAGGGGGACAGGGGGTATGAACACTGAAGCTTTCTTT.

CDR3 sequence (DNA): TGCGCCAGCACCTGGACAGGGGCGCAAGAGACCCAGTACTTC. Amino acid sequence: CASTWTGAQETQYF. This chain joins TRBV5-1 and TRBJ2-5; 9 nucleotides line up with TRBD1. The CDR3 runs 14 residues. The ends lost 6 bases at V and 2 bases at J; junction bases unmatched: 5. Looked up from germline, CDR1 is SGHRS and CDR2 is YFSETQ.

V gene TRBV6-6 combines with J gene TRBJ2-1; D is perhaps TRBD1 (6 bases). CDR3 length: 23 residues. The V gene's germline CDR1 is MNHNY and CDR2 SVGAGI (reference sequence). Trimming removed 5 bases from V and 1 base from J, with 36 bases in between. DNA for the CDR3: TGTGCCAGCAGTCACGTTACCACCTCTCTTACCCTAACAGGGATCGTTTCCTACAATGAGCAGTTCTTC. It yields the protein CASSHVTTSLTLTGIVSYNEQFF.

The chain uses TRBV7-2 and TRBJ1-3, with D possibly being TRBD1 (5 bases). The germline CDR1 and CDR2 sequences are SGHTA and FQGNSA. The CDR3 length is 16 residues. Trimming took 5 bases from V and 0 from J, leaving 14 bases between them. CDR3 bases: TGTGCCAGCAGCCAGAACATGGGACTCTCTGGAAACACCATATATTTT. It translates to CASSQNMGLSGNTIYF.

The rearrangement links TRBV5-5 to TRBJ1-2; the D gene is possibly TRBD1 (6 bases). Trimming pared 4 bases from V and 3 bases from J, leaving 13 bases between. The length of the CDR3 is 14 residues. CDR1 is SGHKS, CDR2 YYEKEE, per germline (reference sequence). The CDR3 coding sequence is TGTGCCAGCAGCGGGGGCCCGGAAGACTATGGCTACACCTTC. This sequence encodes CASSGGPEDYGYTF.

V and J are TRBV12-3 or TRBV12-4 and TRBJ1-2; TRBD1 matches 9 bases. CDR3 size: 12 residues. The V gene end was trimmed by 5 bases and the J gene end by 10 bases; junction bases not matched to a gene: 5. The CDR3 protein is CASSTGQGFYTF. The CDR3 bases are TGTGCCAGCAGTACTGGACAGGGGTTCTACACCTTC.

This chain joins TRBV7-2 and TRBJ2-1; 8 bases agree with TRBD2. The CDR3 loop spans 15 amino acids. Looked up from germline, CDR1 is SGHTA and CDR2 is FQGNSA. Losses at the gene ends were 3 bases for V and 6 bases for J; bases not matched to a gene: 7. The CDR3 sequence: CASSFGGALGNEQFF. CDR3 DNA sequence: TGTGCCAGCAGCTTCGGGGGGGCGCTGGGCAATGAGCAGTTCTTC.

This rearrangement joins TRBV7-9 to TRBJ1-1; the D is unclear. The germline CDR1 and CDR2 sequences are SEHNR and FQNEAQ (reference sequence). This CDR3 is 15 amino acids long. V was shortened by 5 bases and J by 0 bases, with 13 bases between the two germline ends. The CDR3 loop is CASSPRGGLNTEAFF. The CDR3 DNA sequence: TGTGCCAGCAGCCCTCGAGGAGGTTTGAACACTGAAGCTTTCTTT.

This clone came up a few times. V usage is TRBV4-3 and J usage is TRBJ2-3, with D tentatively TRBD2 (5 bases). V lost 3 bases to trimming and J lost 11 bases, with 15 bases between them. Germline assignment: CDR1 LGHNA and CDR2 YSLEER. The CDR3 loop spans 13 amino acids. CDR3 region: CASSHGEREKQYF. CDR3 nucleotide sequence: TGCGCCAGCAGCCATGGGGAGAGAGAGAAGCAGTATTTT.

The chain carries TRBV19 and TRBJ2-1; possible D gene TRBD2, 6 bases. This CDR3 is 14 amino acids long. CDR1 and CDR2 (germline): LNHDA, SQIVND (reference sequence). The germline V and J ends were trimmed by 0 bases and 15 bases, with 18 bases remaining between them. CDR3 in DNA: TGTGCCAGTAGTATAGATCTACAAGGAGGCGGGACGTTCTTC. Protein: CASSIDLQGGGTFF. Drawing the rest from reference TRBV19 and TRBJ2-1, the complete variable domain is DGGITQSPKYLFRKEGQNVTLSCEQNLNHDAMYWYRQDPGQGLRLIYYSQIVNDFQKGDIAEGYSVSREKKESFPLTVTSAQKNPTAFYLCASSIDLQGGGTFFGPGTRLTVL.

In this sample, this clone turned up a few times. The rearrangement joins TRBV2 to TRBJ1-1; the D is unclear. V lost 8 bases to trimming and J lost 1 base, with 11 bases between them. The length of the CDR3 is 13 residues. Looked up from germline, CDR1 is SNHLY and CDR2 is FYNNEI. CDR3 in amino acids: CASLVRENTEAFF. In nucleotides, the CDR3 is TGTGCCAGCCTTGTCCGCGAGAACACTGAAGCTTTCTTT.

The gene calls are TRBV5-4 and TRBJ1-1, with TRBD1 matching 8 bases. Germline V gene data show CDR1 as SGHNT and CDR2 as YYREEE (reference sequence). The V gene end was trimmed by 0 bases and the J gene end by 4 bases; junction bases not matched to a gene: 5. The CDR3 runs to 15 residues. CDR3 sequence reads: CASSLDRGYRTEAFF. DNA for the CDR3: TGTGCCAGCAGCTTGGACAGGGGGTATCGCACTGAAGCTTTCTTT.

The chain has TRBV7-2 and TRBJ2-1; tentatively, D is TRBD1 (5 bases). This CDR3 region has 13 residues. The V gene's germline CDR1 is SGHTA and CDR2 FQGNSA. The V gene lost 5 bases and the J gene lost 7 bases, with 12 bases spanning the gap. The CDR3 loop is CASSSLRGNEQFF. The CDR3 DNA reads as TGTGCCAGCAGCAGCCTTAGGGGAAATGAGCAGTTCTTC.